This T cell receptor beta chain originates from a study of graft-versus-host responses after intestinal transplantation. Study-level background: Multivisceral, liver-intestinal, or isolated intestinal grafts were transplanted into recipients. Each recipient received anti-thymocyte globulin induction, then tacrolimus and steroids for roughly 3 years.

Findings and limits, study-wide: The marrow of recipients harbored GvH clones, and ileum or blood showed some of them first.

Trimming cost V 1 base and J 3 bases, with 10 bases left between them. Germline assignment: CDR1 MGHRA and CDR2 YSYEKL. The CDR3 contains 14 residues. Libraries were prepared by immunoSEQ multiplex PCR; TCRdb keeps only in-frame clonotypes and omits some of them. The table lists more than 60,000 clones, 90% of them singletons, with approximately 1.4% in the top ten. With regard to this clone: Antigen: not known.

This clonotype was obtained from a human donor who received an intestinal transplant. Sequencing used unstimulated CD8+ T cells sorted from spleen or lymph node cells, obtained before intestinal transplant. V is TRBV4-1 and J is TRBJ2-7; TRBD2 is a possible D gene (5 bases). CDR3 sequence: CASSQGLASYEQYF. For the CDR3, the DNA is TGCGCCAGCAGCCAAGGCCTAGCTAGCTACGAGCAGTACTTC.